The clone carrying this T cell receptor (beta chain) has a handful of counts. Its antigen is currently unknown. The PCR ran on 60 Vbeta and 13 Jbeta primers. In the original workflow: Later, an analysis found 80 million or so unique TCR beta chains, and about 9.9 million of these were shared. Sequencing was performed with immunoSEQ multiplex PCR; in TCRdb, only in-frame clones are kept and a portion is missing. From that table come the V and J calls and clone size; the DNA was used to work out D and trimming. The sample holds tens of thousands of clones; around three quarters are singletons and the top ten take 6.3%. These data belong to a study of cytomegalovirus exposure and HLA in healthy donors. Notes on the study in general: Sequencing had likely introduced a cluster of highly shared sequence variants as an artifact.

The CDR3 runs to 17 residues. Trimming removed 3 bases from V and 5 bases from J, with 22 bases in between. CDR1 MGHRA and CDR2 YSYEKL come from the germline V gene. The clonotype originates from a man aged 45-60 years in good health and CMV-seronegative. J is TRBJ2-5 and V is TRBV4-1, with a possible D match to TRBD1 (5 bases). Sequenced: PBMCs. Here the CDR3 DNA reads TGCGCCAGCAGCCAGAAGACGGACACTTCAAGGGTGGAGACCCAGTACTTC. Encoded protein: CASSQKTDTSRVETQYF.